The clone carrying this T cell receptor (beta chain) was seen a few times. Its cognate antigen is unknown. This CDR3 has 15 amino acids. Germline lookup yields CDR1 SGHTA and CDR2 FQGNSA. After removal of 3 bases from V and 6 bases from J, the junction contained 11 bases not matched to a gene. TCRdb fed the reads into MiXCR, producing one record per CDR3 protein. This table has about 500,000 distinct CDR3 sequences, roughly 34% appearing once. This sample is part of a study of T cell repertoires in cytomegalovirus infection. Study in general: Selection of CMV epitopes for the study included recently identified HLA-C-restricted and well-studied HLA-B-restricted ones. CMV infection together with matching HLA type was indicated by public TCR beta signatures. Study findings and constraints: Using cumulative public TCR beta family frequency, the authors identified those who carried CMV together with the relevant HLA. In two of eight donors, the top clonotype was HLA-C-restricted CMV-specific.

The V call is TRBV7-2, the J call TRBJ2-7; 7 bases are shared with TRBD1. The sequences come from cultured PBMCs, collected from culture after CMV antigen stimulation. This TCR came from a human donor in good health (CMV status not recorded). Some clones in this sample may be carry-over from other donors' samples. The CDR3 loop is CASSLANYRGAEQYF. The CDR3 nucleotides are TGTGCCAGCAGCTTGGCGAACTACAGGGGAGCCGAGCAGTACTTC.